This TCR beta chain was identified during a study of OX40 agonist ivuxolimab in advanced cancers. This table comes from immunoSEQ multiplex PCR, and its TCRdb copy is limited to in-frame clones, with some not included. The table has about 64,000 clones, approximately 80% seen once. The V and J ends lost 7 bases and 6 bases respectively, with 16 bases between them. Germline V gives CDR1 SNHLY, CDR2 FYNNEI. The CDR3 is made up of 13 amino acids. Material: CD4+ or CD8+ T cells sorted from blood, obtained in a trial of the OX40 agonist ivuxolimab. The chain joins TRBV2 to TRBJ2-7; weak D call: TRBD1 (6 bases). The source of this sequence is an adult with an advanced solid tumor such as melanoma, head and neck, liver or kidney cancer. In DNA form, the CDR3 reads TGTGCCAGCATCCGGGACATGCTTGGCGAGCAGTACTTC. Translating gives CASIRDMLGEQYF.